The 18 T cell receptor beta chains presented below share a single source sample, sequenced in a study of beta chain features in type 1 diabetes. Sequencing targeted expressed TCRB transcripts, as all isolated RNA had been reverse transcribed. Profiling relied on immunoSEQ multiplex PCR, and the TCRdb table lists in-frame clones only, not all of them. The sample records hundreds of thousands of clones, roughly a sixth being singletons. The sample consisted of naive CD4+ T cells from blood. The origin of the receptors is a man between 18 and 35 years old in good health.

Only a few counts were recorded for this clone. The chain uses TRBV12-5 and TRBJ2-1; possible D gene TRBD1, 6 bases. From germline, CDR1 is LGHNT and CDR2 FRNRAP. This CDR3 region has 14 residues. Deletions cut 2 bases from V and 6 bases from J, with 11 bases between. This chain's CDR3 is CASGLSGAGNEQFF. The CDR3 DNA reads TGTGCTAGTGGTTTGTCAGGGGCCGGCAATGAGCAGTTCTTC.

The chain employs TRBV5-1 and TRBJ2-7; D unresolved. V was shortened by 8 bases and J by 0 bases, with 21 bases between the two germline ends. The CDR3 totals 16 residues. Germline V CDR1 and CDR2: SGHRS, YFSETQ. The CDR3 DNA follows: TGCGCCAGTACTGCCGGGCCCCAGAGGAGCTCCTACGAGCAGTACTTC. This translates into CASTAGPQRSSYEQYF. The entire variable domain, with the rest obtained from reference TRBV5-1 and TRBJ2-7, is as follows: KAGVTQTPRYLIKTRGQQVTLSCSPISGHRSVSWYQQTPGQGLQFLFEYFSETQRNKGNFPGRFSGRQFSNSRSEMNVSTLELGDSALYLCASTAGPQRSSYEQYFGPGTRLTVT.

The J gene is TRBJ2-7, the V gene TRBV19, with D perhaps TRBD1 (5 bases). This CDR3 spans 12 amino acids. CDR1 and CDR2 from the germline V gene are LNHDA and SQIVND (reference sequence). Trimming cost V 5 bases and J 4 bases, with 9 bases left between them. CDR3 in amino acids: CASSGAGYEQYF. CDR3 sequence (DNA): TGTGCCAGTAGTGGAGCAGGGTACGAGCAGTACTTC.

The V gene is TRBV7-9, the J gene TRBJ2-3; D is tentatively TRBD1 or TRBD2 (7 bases each). CDR1 is SEHNR and CDR2 is FQNEAQ in the germline V gene (reference sequence). V was pared by 10 bases and J by 2 bases, with 19 bases between. This CDR3 contains 15 residues. The CDR3 DNA sequence: TGTGCCATCAACCGGGGGGACAGATCCACAGATACGCAGTATTTT. This codes for CAINRGDRSTDTQYF.

This chain connects TRBV28 to TRBJ2-6; the D gene is possibly TRBD1 (5 bases). There are 18 residues in the CDR3. V lost 1 base, J lost 2 bases, and 15 bases lay in between. Germline V lookup: CDR1 MDHEN, CDR2 SYDVKM. DNA for the CDR3: TGTGCCAGCAGTTTATCGACAGCGTCCTGGACTGGGGCCAACGTCCTGACTTTC. Its protein is CASSLSTASWTGANVLTF.

In its sample, this clone was seen a few times. At one end, the junction sequence differs from germline, possibly due to a read error. The chain recombines TRBV7-2 with TRBJ2-3; D might be TRBD2 (5 bases). The CDR3 sequence is 13 residues long. From germline, CDR1 is SGHTA and CDR2 FQGNSA. The CDR3, as DNA: TGTGCCAGCAGCTCTAGCCCCGGAGATGCGCAGTATTTT. Its translation: CASSSSPGDAQYF.

This clone was counted only a few times. The CDR3 DNA sequence: TGTGCCAGCAGTGTTAGCAGGGGCCTTAATCAGCCCCAGCATTTT. This encodes CASSVSRGLNQPQHF. The chain couples TRBV2 to TRBJ1-5; perhaps TRBD1 as D (6 bases). Deletions cut 4 bases from V and 4 bases from J, with 14 bases between. This CDR3 is built from 15 residues. Germline V gene data show CDR1 as SNHLY and CDR2 as FYNNEI.

The rearrangement uses TRBV5-6 and TRBJ1-5, with D possibly matching TRBD1 (5 bases). V lost 3 bases to trimming and J lost 5 bases, with 12 bases between them. This CDR3 spans 14 amino acids. The V gene's germline CDR1 is SGHDT and CDR2 YYEEEE. CDR3 amino acids: CASSSRGRDQPQHF. As DNA, the CDR3 is TGTGCCAGCAGCTCAAGGGGCCGGGATCAGCCCCAGCATTTT.

DNA of the CDR3: TGTGCCATCAGTGGGGGCGGACGGGCTGGCTACACCTTC. This sequence encodes CAISGGGRAGYTF. The V call is TRBV10-3, the J call TRBJ1-2; TRBD1 might be the D (5 bases). V was shortened by 4 bases and J by 7 bases, with 13 bases between the two germline ends. Germline loops: CDR1 ENHRY, CDR2 SYGVKD. This CDR3 is 13 amino acids long.

The rearrangement joins TRBV5-4 to TRBJ2-3, with D unresolved. Germline loops: CDR1 SGHNT, CDR2 YYREEE (reference sequence). V dropped 4 bases and J dropped 1 base, with 7 bases sitting between them. The CDR3 is made up of 13 amino acids. The CDR3 is CASSAVGTDTQYF. The CDR3 coding sequence is TGTGCCAGCAGCGCAGTCGGCACAGATACGCAGTATTTT.

The V and J genes are TRBV7-9 and TRBJ2-7; 9 bases align to TRBD1. V lost 5 bases and J lost 4; bases outside the gene matches: 6. The CDR3 covers 14 residues. Germline assignment: CDR1 SEHNR and CDR2 FQNEAQ (reference sequence). The CDR3 DNA follows: TGTGCCAGCAGCCGCGACAGGGGGACTTACGAGCAGTACTTC. Its translation: CASSRDRGTYEQYF.

The J gene is TRBJ2-5, the V gene TRBV5-4, with 9 bases identical to TRBD1. This CDR3 is built from 15 residues. After removal of 0 bases from V and 0 bases from J, the junction contained 0 bases not matched to a gene. The germline CDR1 and CDR2 sequences are SGHNT and YYREEE (reference sequence). Here the CDR3 reads CASSLGQGDQETQYF. For the CDR3, the DNA is TGTGCCAGCAGCTTGGGACAGGGGGACCAAGAGACCCAGTACTTC.

This clone has a handful of counts. The V call is TRBV11-2, the J call TRBJ2-7; 8 bases line up with TRBD2. The CDR3 consists of 15 residues. Germline V gene lookup returns CDR1 SGHAT and CDR2 FQNNGV. The J segment lost 6 bases and the V segment lost 3 bases, leaving 10 bases of the junction unmatched. In nucleotides, the CDR3 is TGTGCCAGCAGCTTTCGACTAGCGTTGGGGTCCGAGCAGTACTTC. This translates into CASSFRLALGSEQYF.

The chain uses TRBV7-2 and TRBJ2-2, with 12 nucleotides matching TRBD2. Germline CDR1 is SGHTA and CDR2 is FQGNSA. The trim removed 1 base at V and 7 bases at J, leaving 4 bases unmatched. The CDR3 is 16 residues long. CDR3 sequence: CASSLGLAGAVGELFF. CDR3 nucleotide sequence: TGTGCCAGCAGCTTAGGACTAGCGGGAGCTGTCGGGGAGCTGTTTTTT. Combining the CDR3 with reference TRBV7-2 and TRBJ2-2 gives the whole variable domain GAGVSQSPSNKVTEKGKDVELRCDPISGHTALYWYRQSLGQGLEFLIYFQGNSAPDKSGLPSDRFSAERTGGSVSTLTIQRTQQEDSAVYLCASSLGLAGAVGELFFGEGSRLTVL.

The chain joins TRBV4-1 to TRBJ2-5; TRBD2 aligns across 14 bases. Trimming removed 0 bases from V and 11 bases from J; junction bases left unmatched: 5. Germline V gives CDR1 MGHRA, CDR2 YSYEKL. The CDR3 contains 15 residues. The CDR3 DNA is TGCGCCAGCAGCCAAGATCCGACTAGCGGGAGGGAGCAGTACTTC. As protein: CASSQDPTSGREQYF.

The chain combines TRBV5-4 with TRBJ1-6, with 10 bases matching TRBD1. Trimming removed 2 bases from V and 9 bases from J; junction bases left unmatched: 5. The CDR3 length is 15 residues. Germline V gene lookup returns CDR1 SGHNT and CDR2 YYREEE (reference sequence). CDR3 nucleotides: TGTGCCAGCAGCTTACCGGGACAGGGGTCTTCACCCCTCCACTTT. As protein: CASSLPGQGSSPLHF.

This clone came up a few times. The chain combines TRBV30 with TRBJ1-5, with TRBD1 matching 7 bases. V dropped 5 bases and J dropped 6; count of bases not matched to a gene: 7. The CDR3 has 13 residues. The germline CDR1 and CDR2 sequences are GTSNPN and SVGIG (reference sequence). CDR3 amino acids: CAWGDSLGQPQHF. The CDR3 DNA reads TGTGCCTGGGGGGACAGCTTGGGTCAGCCCCAGCATTTT.

This chain uses TRBV19 with TRBJ2-1, with 11 bases fitting TRBD2. This CDR3 is 14 amino acids long. CDR1 is LNHDA and CDR2 is SQIVND in the germline V gene (reference sequence). Trimming took 6 bases from V and 9 from J; bases not matched to a gene: 7. This CDR3 reads CASRTSGTFGEQFF. The CDR3 DNA is TGTGCCAGTAGGACTAGCGGGACTTTCGGTGAGCAGTTCTTC.